What follows describes a single T cell receptor (beta chain). Its matching antigen is unknown. RNA served as the template for amplifying TCR beta CDR3 regions. Second-round multiplex PCR followed a first-round RT-PCR using HTBI primers. TCRdb used MiXCR to reprocess the multiplex PCR reads, holding one entry per CDR3 protein. The data show about 180,000 distinct CDR3 sequences, approximately 38% seen once. This entry is derived from a study of Graves' ophthalmopathy and Graves' hyperthyroidism. General observations from the study: Blood samples also showed most expanded thyroid clonotypes exceeding 0.001 frequency.

Germline CDR1 reads SQVTM; CDR2 reads ANQGSEA. Trimming stripped 2 bases from V and 5 bases from J, with 18 bases between. The CDR3 sequence is 15 residues long. V usage is TRBV29-1 and J usage is TRBJ2-5; either TRBD1 or TRBD2 may fit D (7 bases each). The source is a woman in her forties with Graves' ophthalmopathy. Material for sequencing was peripheral blood. The CDR3 loop reads CSVERQGGVEETQYF. For the CDR3, the DNA is TGCAGCGTTGAAAGGCAGGGGGGGGTGGAGGAGACCCAGTACTTC.